What follows are 14 T cell receptor beta chains derived from one specimen sequenced in a study of CD8+ T cells in alopecia areata (dated by TCRdb to the late 2010s). Library preparation employed the immunoSEQ multiplex PCR assay. RNA was extracted from all samples and reverse transcribed into cDNA, which served as template for TCR sequencing. The clones in this table, taken by TCRdb from immuneACCESS, are in-frame only. Not every clone is retained; where verified, under half of the shortfall comes from an unresolved V gene, and the cause of the rest is unknown. The sample table records about 120,000 clones; about 50% of these occur just once. The ten largest account for under 20% of the sample. The time point label of this sample denotes: baseline before oral tofacitinib. Sequenced here: CD8+ T cells sorted from blood, sampled at week 0. These receptors all come from a human donor with alopecia areata.

This rearrangement joins TRBV19 to TRBJ2-2; D remains ambiguous. Trimming left V 8 bases short and J 5 bases short, with 18 bases between. This CDR3 contains 15 residues. CDR1 is LNHDA and CDR2 is SQIVND in the germline V gene (reference sequence). The CDR3 DNA reads TGTGCCAGTGCTAAAGGGTTAAGACGGACCGGGGAGCTGTTTTTT. Amino acid sequence: CASAKGLRRTGELFF.

The V gene is TRBV7-9, the J gene TRBJ1-1; D is undetermined. The CDR3 is made up of 14 amino acids. Germline-derived CDR1 and CDR2 are SEHNR and FQNEAQ (reference sequence). V was clipped by 3 bases and J by 5 bases, with 13 bases between them. The CDR3 spells CASSFSITGTEAFF. In nucleotides, the CDR3 is TGTGCCAGCAGCTTCAGTATAACGGGGACTGAAGCTTTCTTT.

The gene calls are TRBV5-6 and TRBJ2-1, with a weak D call TRBD1 (6 bases). Per germline, CDR1 SGHDT and CDR2 YYEEEE. This CDR3 is 12 amino acids long. Trimming removed 4 bases from V and 8 bases from J, with 10 bases in between. Here the CDR3 reads CASSIGGDEQFF. The CDR3 DNA reads as TGTGCCAGCAGCATAGGGGGAGATGAGCAGTTCTTC.

The V call is TRBV7-9, the J call TRBJ1-2; TRBD1 matches 9 bases. After removal of 1 base from V and 5 bases from J, the junction contained 5 bases not matched to a gene. This CDR3 has 15 residues. Per the germline V gene, CDR1 is SEHNR and CDR2 is FQNEAQ (reference sequence). The CDR3 bases are TGTGCCAGCAGCTTAGTCCGGGACAGGGCTTATGGCTACACCTTC. The encoded protein is CASSLVRDRAYGYTF.

The J gene is TRBJ1-1, the V gene TRBV30, with D possibly matching TRBD1 (5 bases). The CDR3 consists of 12 residues. Germline V gene lookup returns CDR1 GTSNPN and CDR2 SVGIG (reference sequence). V was trimmed by 5 bases and J by 1 base, leaving 8 bases between them. CDR3 residues: CAWDRTNTEAFF. For the CDR3, the DNA is TGTGCCTGGGACAGAACGAACACTGAAGCTTTCTTT.

This clone occurred a few times. Other DNA variants within this sample encode the same CDR3. The CDR3 nucleotides read TGTGCCAGCAGTTACTCGGACTCCTCCTACGAGCAGTACTTC. It encodes CASSYSDSSYEQYF. V and J are TRBV6-5 and TRBJ2-7; a weak D match, TRBD2 (5 bases). V shed 0 bases and J shed 0 bases, with 6 bases lying between them. This CDR3 comprises 14 residues. Germline loops: CDR1 MNHEY, CDR2 SVGAGI.

The rearrangement links TRBV9 to TRBJ1-1; TRBD1 matches at 7 bases. The V segment lost 2 bases and the J segment 1 base; nucleotides outside the gene matches: 5. Germline assignment: CDR1 SGDLS and CDR2 YYNGEE. CDR3 length: 15 residues. In nucleotides, the CDR3 is TGTGCCAGCAGCGTTACCGGGACAGAGAACACTGAAGCTTTCTTT. This translates into CASSVTGTENTEAFF.

The rearrangement joins TRBV5-1 to TRBJ2-7, with a possible D match to TRBD2 (5 bases). The V end lost 0 bases, the J end lost 2 bases, and 18 bases lay between the germline ends. The CDR3 contains 17 residues. Germline loops: CDR1 SGHRS, CDR2 YFSETQ. The CDR3 spells CASSLELGTGSPYEQYF. For the CDR3, the DNA is TGCGCCAGCAGCTTGGAGCTAGGAACTGGGAGCCCCTACGAGCAGTACTTC.

The rearrangement uses TRBV13 and TRBJ1-5; perhaps TRBD1 as D (5 bases). Germline lookup yields CDR1 PRHDT and CDR2 FYEKMQ (reference sequence). Trimming removed 5 bases from V and 4 bases from J, with 9 bases in between. The CDR3 loop spans 13 amino acids. Written as DNA, the CDR3 is TGTGCCAGCAGCCCGGGACCAAATCAGCCCCAGCATTTT. Residues: CASSPGPNQPQHF.

The genes are TRBV7-2 and TRBJ1-5; no firm D call. Trimming stripped 1 base from V and 2 bases from J, with 12 bases between. Germline assignment: CDR1 SGHTA and CDR2 FQGNSA. There are 16 residues in the CDR3. CDR3 loop: CASSLERAAGNQPQHF. Written as DNA, the CDR3 is TGTGCCAGCAGCTTAGAAAGGGCGGCCGGCAATCAGCCCCAGCATTTT.

V is TRBV6-6 and J is TRBJ1-5, with no clear D. The length of the CDR3 is 15 residues. Trimming took 2 bases from V and 7 from J, leaving 15 bases between them. Germline V gives CDR1 MNHNY, CDR2 SVGAGI (reference sequence). The CDR3 nucleotides are TGTGCCAGCAGTTACGGCGCAAATTCGCGGCAGCCCCAGCATTTT. Translated: CASSYGANSRQPQHF.

The V call is TRBV6-5, the J call TRBJ1-5; a weak D match, TRBD1 (5 bases). Trimming left V 8 bases short and J 4 bases short, with 15 bases between. In germline, CDR1 is MNHEY, CDR2 SVGAGI. This CDR3 is 14 amino acids long. This CDR3 reads CASGTGDGNQPQHF. DNA for the CDR3: TGTGCCAGCGGGACGGGGGATGGTAATCAGCCCCAGCATTTT.

The rearrangement joins TRBV27 to TRBJ1-5; the match to TRBD1 covers 7 bases. V was clipped by 5 bases and J by 5 bases; unmatched bases: 3. The germline V gene has CDR1 MNHEY and CDR2 SMNVEV (reference sequence). This CDR3 comprises 13 residues. Here the CDR3 DNA reads TGTGCCAGCAGTATGACAGGGTATCAGCCCCAGCATTTT. It specifies CASSMTGYQPQHF.

The chain is built from TRBV27 and TRBJ2-2, with TRBD1 matching 10 bases. The length of the CDR3 is 14 residues. After removal of 5 bases from V and 8 bases from J, the junction contained 5 bases not matched to a gene. The germline gives CDR1 MNHEY, CDR2 SMNVEV (reference sequence). CDR3 amino acids: CASSHGTGDGELFF. The DNA for the CDR3 is TGTGCCAGCAGTCACGGGACAGGGGATGGGGAGCTGTTTTTT.